These 26 T cell receptor beta chains were sequenced from one sample in a study of low-dose radiotherapy and immunotherapy resistance in tumors. Gene-specific TRAV and TRBV primers were used for first-strand cDNA, covering alpha and beta chains. With a constant-region primer and a V-primer adapter, TCRs were subjected to approximately 20 PCR cycles of amplification. TCRdb independently ran MiXCR on the reads; one entry per CDR3 protein. The sample carries 80,000 to 90,000 distinct CDR3 sequences, over 15% recorded once. Time point noted: before trial treatment. The sample consisted of PBMCs, taken before treatment. The receptors originated from a male donor with prostate cancer.

This clonotype was observed at least ten times. The CDR3 protein is CASSSQRGGYYEQYF. The DNA for the CDR3 is TGTGCCAGCAGCTCCCAGCGGGGGGGATACTACGAGCAGTACTTC. This chain links TRBV7-8 with TRBJ2-7; 10 bases line up with TRBD2. Germline values: CDR1 SGHVS, CDR2 FQNEAQ. V dropped 4 bases and J dropped 3; count of bases not matched to a gene: 6. The CDR3 has 15 amino acids.

This clonotype was recorded many times. A junction end diverges from the germline sequence, so it may reflect a read error. The chain links TRBV5-1 to TRBJ1-5; TRBD1 matches at 9 bases. The CDR3 contains 17 residues. CDR1 SGHRS and CDR2 YFSETQ come from the germline V gene. Here the CDR3 DNA reads TGTGCCAGCAGCTTATTCCGGGACAGGGTTCTTAATCAGCCCCAGCATTTT. Translating it yields CASSLFRDRVLNQPQHF.

This clonotype was seen more than once but under ten times. A far larger clone is a single base away, which makes a read error likely. The chain employs TRBV14 and TRBJ2-1, with D tentatively TRBD2 (5 bases). Germline CDR1 and CDR2: SGHDN and FVKESK. Trimming shortened V by 1 base and J by 10 bases, and 14 bases separated the two germline ends. The CDR3 runs 14 residues. The CDR3, as DNA: TGTGCCAGCAGCCAAGGCCCTAGCTTTTGGGAGCAGTTCTTC. This codes for CASSQGPSFWEQFF.

This clonotype was seen many times. The chain joins TRBV6-6 to TRBJ2-3; 12 bases align to TRBD2. This CDR3 is 14 amino acids long. From germline, CDR1 is MNHNY and CDR2 SVGAGI (reference sequence). V dropped 8 bases and J dropped 6; count of bases not matched to a gene: 6. The CDR3 DNA sequence: TGTGCCAGCGGACTAGCGGGGAATGTGGATACGCAGTATTTT. This codes for CASGLAGNVDTQYF.

At least ten counts were recorded for this clonotype. This chain uses TRBV6-6 with TRBJ2-3, with 9 nucleotides matching TRBD1. Unmatched junction bases numbered 7, after V lost 8 bases and J lost 4 bases. CDR1 is MNHNY and CDR2 is SVGAGI in the germline V gene (reference sequence). This CDR3 is built from 14 residues. This CDR3 is CASGNGQGSDTQYF. The CDR3 DNA reads as TGTGCCAGCGGAAACGGACAGGGGTCAGATACGCAGTATTTT.

This clonotype occurred many times. The V and J genes are TRBV20-1 and TRBJ2-5; D ambiguous. This CDR3 is built from 15 residues. Germline CDR1 is DFQATT and CDR2 is SNEGSKA (reference sequence). V lost 3 bases to trimming and J lost 3 bases, with 17 bases between them. The CDR3 is CSARAPNSPEETQYF. CDR3 nucleotide sequence: TGCAGTGCTAGGGCTCCAAACAGTCCCGAAGAGACCCAGTACTTC.

This clonotype occurred many times. This chain joins TRBV20-1 and TRBJ1-5; D perhaps matches TRBD1 (5 bases). There are 16 residues in the CDR3. Trimming left V 6 bases short and J 1 base short, with 19 bases between. Germline lookup yields CDR1 DFQATT and CDR2 SNEGSKA (reference sequence). CDR3 sequence (DNA): TGCAGTGCGCCGATTAGGAGTGGGGGGAGCAATCAGCCCCAGCATTTT. Amino acid sequence: CSAPIRSGGSNQPQHF.

This clonotype occurred many times. The J gene is TRBJ2-1, the V gene TRBV20-1, with 11 bases lining up with TRBD2. Looked up from germline, CDR1 is DFQATT and CDR2 is SNEGSKA (reference sequence). With 0 bases clipped from V and 4 bases from J, the junction kept 17 bases outside the gene matches. CDR3 length: 20 residues. Here the CDR3 reads CSARDSAAIAGGRRYNEQFF. CDR3 nucleotide sequence: TGCAGTGCTAGAGATAGTGCGGCTATAGCGGGGGGGCGAAGGTACAATGAGCAGTTCTTC.

At least ten counts were recorded for this clonotype. The chain joins TRBV7-8 to TRBJ2-1; 12 bases are a match to TRBD2. Looked up from germline, CDR1 is SGHVS and CDR2 is FQNEAQ. The CDR3 contains 15 residues. Unmatched junction bases numbered 3, after V lost 4 bases and J lost 5 bases. The CDR3 protein is CASSSRTSGDNEQFF. CDR3 DNA: TGTGCCAGCAGCTCGAGGACTAGCGGGGACAATGAGCAGTTCTTC.

This clonotype was seen repeatedly, ten times or more. V and J are TRBV5-1 and TRBJ2-1; D is perhaps TRBD1 or TRBD2 (5 bases each). The CDR3 loop spans 13 amino acids. The germline gives CDR1 SGHRS, CDR2 YFSETQ. Between the trimmed V and J ends, which lost 1 base and 5 bases, there was a span of 7 bases. In DNA form, the CDR3 reads TGCGCCAGCAGCTTGATGGGGGACAATGAGCAGTTCTTC. Translation: CASSLMGDNEQFF.

The chain recombines TRBV5-4 with TRBJ2-3, with D possibly TRBD2 on 6 matching bases. CDR3 length: 17 residues. Per the germline V gene, CDR1 is SGHNT and CDR2 is YYREEE (reference sequence). V was clipped by 4 bases and J by 2 bases, with 20 bases between them. The CDR3 sequence is CASSIGSSGIITDTQYF. As DNA, the CDR3 is TGTGCCAGCAGCATCGGTAGTAGCGGAATAATCACAGATACGCAGTATTTT.

This clonotype was observed at least ten times. V usage is TRBV3-1 and J usage is TRBJ1-1, with D tentatively TRBD1 (6 bases). This CDR3 comprises 13 residues. The V gene lost 0 bases and the J gene lost 8 bases, with 10 bases spanning the gap. Germline-derived CDR1 and CDR2 are LGHDT and YNNKEL (reference sequence). The CDR3 loop reads CASSQEGGREAFF. CDR3 sequence (DNA): TGTGCCAGCAGCCAAGAAGGGGGGCGAGAAGCTTTCTTT.

The sample holds many counts of this clonotype. The chain recombines TRBV29-1 with TRBJ1-5; D not resolved. CDR3 size: 13 residues. From germline, CDR1 is SQVTM and CDR2 ANQGSEA. V shed 3 bases and J shed 3 bases, with 9 bases lying between them. CDR3 bases: TGCAGCGTTGAGGTAAATCCCAATCAGCCCCAGCATTTT. This codes for CSVEVNPNQPQHF.

This clonotype was recorded many times. This chain uses TRBV19 with TRBJ2-7; possibly TRBD1 or TRBD2 for D (5 bases each). The CDR3 spans 13 residues. Trimming left V 5 bases short and J 2 bases short, with 10 bases between. Germline values: CDR1 LNHDA, CDR2 SQIVND (reference sequence). CDR3 DNA sequence: TGTGCCAGTAGTTGGGACGACACCTACGAGCAGTACTTC. Amino acid sequence: CASSWDDTYEQYF.

This clonotype was seen at least ten times. This chain joins TRBV19 and TRBJ2-4; 10 bases agree with TRBD1. Germline V gene data show CDR1 as LNHDA and CDR2 as SQIVND (reference sequence). This CDR3 has 13 amino acids. V was pared by 7 bases and J by 7 bases, with 4 bases of the junction left unmatched. CDR3 in DNA: TGTGCCAGTACAGAGACAGGGGGCAACATTCAGTACTTC. This translates into CASTETGGNIQYF.

This clonotype showed up many times. As DNA, the CDR3 is TGTGCCAGCAGCCAAGAAGGGGGAATAGCGGGGGCCCTAGCCAAAAACATTCAGTACTTC. Protein: CASSQEGGIAGALAKNIQYF. The chain links TRBV3-1 to TRBJ2-4; 9 nucleotides match TRBD2. With 0 bases clipped from V and 0 bases from J, the junction kept 12 bases outside the gene matches. CDR1 is LGHDT, CDR2 YNNKEL, per germline (reference sequence). The CDR3 is 20 amino acids.

This clonotype was recorded at least ten times. CDR3 DNA: TGTGCCAGCAGTTTAGTAAGTGGAAGATCCCAGCCCCAGCATTTT. Encoded protein: CASSLVSGRSQPQHF. V usage is TRBV12-3 or TRBV12-4 and J usage is TRBJ1-5; D is unresolved. V lost 1 base and J 7 bases, leaving 14 bases between the germline ends. This CDR3 is built from 15 residues.

This clonotype was counted ten times or more. J is TRBJ2-7 and V is TRBV27, with a possible D match to TRBD2 (6 bases). The CDR3 length is 14 residues. V was clipped by 6 bases and J by 2 bases, with 14 bases between them. CDR1 and CDR2 (germline): MNHEY, SMNVEV (reference sequence). The CDR3 sequence is CASRTDGGTYEQYF. DNA of the CDR3: TGTGCCAGCAGAACGGACGGGGGAACCTACGAGCAGTACTTC.

This clonotype is a singleton in its sample. A single base is all that separates this from a far larger clone, so a read error is likely. The chain joins TRBV6-5 to TRBJ2-6; D gene uncertain. V was shortened by 10 bases and J by 0 bases, with 13 bases between the two germline ends. CDR3 size: 15 residues. CDR1 MNHEY and CDR2 SVGAGI come from the germline V gene. CDR3 bases: TGTGCCAACAGCGTGACCCTCTCTGGGGCCAACGTCCTGACTTTC. Translating it yields CANSVTLSGANVLTF.

The chain is built from TRBV28 and TRBJ2-1; 8 bases fit TRBD2. J gave up 3 bases and V 8 bases, and 12 bases lay outside the gene matches. The CDR3 runs 16 residues. CDR1 MDHEN and CDR2 SYDVKM come from the germline V gene. CDR3 region: CASGGSGGGSYNEQFF. The CDR3 DNA follows: TGTGCCAGCGGGGGGTCAGGCGGGGGGAGCTACAATGAGCAGTTCTTC.

There are many counts of this clonotype. The V and J genes are TRBV19 and TRBJ2-7; D is perhaps TRBD2 (6 bases). V was trimmed by 3 bases and J by 5 bases, leaving 11 bases between them. Germline V gene lookup returns CDR1 LNHDA and CDR2 SQIVND (reference sequence). The CDR3 loop spans 13 amino acids. The CDR3 protein is CASSMGGRDEQYF. DNA of the CDR3: TGTGCCAGTAGTATGGGGGGACGGGACGAGCAGTACTTC.

On this clonotype itself: A far larger clone differs by one base, so this is likely a read error. This chain connects TRBV11-2 to TRBJ2-5, with 9 bases lining up with TRBD1. The germline gives CDR1 SGHAT, CDR2 FQNNGV. This CDR3 comprises 16 residues. The chain's CDR3 is CDSSPDRGGYQETQYF. The CDR3, as DNA: TGTGACAGCAGCCCCGACAGGGGGGGGTACCAAGAGACCCAGTACTTC.

The sample holds many counts of this clonotype. The chain couples TRBV5-1 to TRBJ1-2, with D tentatively TRBD1 (5 bases). The germline V gene has CDR1 SGHRS and CDR2 YFSETQ. CDR3 length equals 14 residues. The V gene lost 9 bases and the J gene lost 0 bases, with 15 bases spanning the gap. In DNA form, the CDR3 reads TGCGCCACCTCCCCCGGGGGGTCTAACTATGGCTACACCTTC. It specifies CATSPGGSNYGYTF. The whole variable domain, remainder taken from reference TRBV5-1 and TRBJ1-2, is KAGVTQTPRYLIKTRGQQVTLSCSPISGHRSVSWYQQTPGQGLQFLFEYFSETQRNKGNFPGRFSGRQFSNSRSEMNVSTLELGDSALYLCATSPGGSNYGYTFGSGTRLTVV.

The chain uses TRBV10-3 and TRBJ2-7, with D hard to call. This CDR3 contains 13 residues. The germline V gene encodes CDR1 ENHRY and CDR2 SYGVKD. V gave up 3 bases and J gave up 2 bases, with 8 bases separating them. The DNA for the CDR3 is TGTGCCATCAGTGACCCCACCGCCTACGAGCAGTACTTC. This encodes CAISDPTAYEQYF.

This clonotype has a count of ten or more. The rearrangement uses TRBV20-1 and TRBJ2-5, with 12 positions matching TRBD2. Losses at the gene ends were 6 bases for V and 2 bases for J; bases not matched to a gene: 4. This CDR3 spans 14 amino acids. Germline V gives CDR1 DFQATT, CDR2 SNEGSKA (reference sequence). This chain's CDR3 is CSARLAGVQETQYF. For the CDR3, the DNA is TGCAGTGCCAGACTAGCGGGGGTACAAGAGACCCAGTACTTC.

This clonotype was recorded many times. J is TRBJ2-7 and V is TRBV3-1; TRBD2 agrees at 7 bases. Germline trimming cut 4 bases from V and 4 bases from J; bases unmatched to any gene: 4. This CDR3 region has 13 residues. The germline V gene encodes CDR1 LGHDT and CDR2 YNNKEL (reference sequence). The CDR3 DNA reads as TGTGCCAGCAGCCGATCGGGAGGTTACGAGCAGTACTTC. Protein product: CASSRSGGYEQYF.